These 32 T cell receptor beta chains originate from one sample sequenced in a study of Ad26.COV2.S vaccination and SARS-CoV-2 variants. Treatment denoted: roughly 18 received Ad26.COV2.S at low or high dose, single or two shots; roughly 5 received placebo; per-sample allocation not given. On day 63 after the first injection, vaccine and placebo recipients gave samples. Produced via immunoSEQ multiplex PCR; TCRdb's table is partial and in-frame only. The sample holds about 400,000 clones, approximately 88% seen once. Source: peripheral blood, taken in a trial of Ad26.COV2.S vaccine versus placebo. Receptor source: a person aged 18-65 years who received the Ad26.COV2.S COVID-19 vaccine or a placebo.

The V and J genes are TRBV2 and TRBJ2-5; 9 nucleotides align to TRBD2. The CDR3 spans 14 residues. With V trimmed by 7 bases and J by 5 bases, 8 bases remained unmatched. Germline V CDR1 and CDR2: SNHLY, FYNNEI. The CDR3 reads CASNPAGGRETQYF. The DNA for the CDR3 is TGTGCCAGCAACCCAGCGGGGGGCCGGGAGACCCAGTACTTC.

V usage is TRBV7-9 and J usage is TRBJ1-2, with D perhaps TRBD1 (5 bases). The CDR3 consists of 15 residues. Germline loops: CDR1 SEHNR, CDR2 FQNEAQ (reference sequence). With 5 bases removed from V and 5 bases from J, the gap between germline ends came to 18 bases. The CDR3: CASSPPGRLNYGYTF. Here the CDR3 DNA reads TGTGCCAGCAGCCCCCCGGGACGGCTTAATTATGGCTACACCTTC.

The V gene is TRBV7-3, the J gene TRBJ2-2; perhaps D is TRBD1 or TRBD2 (5 bases each). This CDR3 comprises 17 residues. Trimming removed 3 bases at V and 6 bases at J, with 20 bases between. From germline, CDR1 is SGHTA and CDR2 FQGTGA. This chain's CDR3 is CASSFMSTAEGSGELFF. DNA of the CDR3: TGTGCCAGCAGCTTCATGTCGACAGCCGAGGGATCCGGGGAGCTGTTTTTT.

This clone was seen a few times. This chain uses TRBV12-3 or TRBV12-4 with TRBJ1-1; the D is unclear. The CDR3 is 12 residues long. V lost 6 bases, J lost 7 bases, and 12 bases lay in between. CDR3 sequence reads: CASRYNTGEAFF. CDR3 nucleotide sequence: TGTGCCAGCAGGTATAACACGGGTGAAGCTTTCTTT.

This clone was found a few times. The genes are TRBV4-3 and TRBJ1-1, with D hard to call. CDR1 and CDR2 (germline): LGHNA, YSLEER. Trimming left V 2 bases short and J 1 base short, with 11 bases between. The CDR3 consists of 15 residues. The CDR3 DNA follows: TGCGCCAGCAGCCAAACAACTCTTGGGAACACTGAAGCTTTCTTT. As protein: CASSQTTLGNTEAFF.

The chain carries TRBV6-5 and TRBJ2-6, with unresolved D. CDR3 length: 15 amino acids. Germline CDR1 MNHEY, CDR2 SVGAGI. The CDR3 protein is CATRRVSSGANVLTF. CDR3 in DNA: TGTGCTACCAGGAGAGTCAGCTCTGGGGCCAACGTCCTGACTTTC.

This chain uses TRBV29-1 with TRBJ2-6; D is undetermined. The V end lost 4 bases, the J end lost 0 bases, and 4 bases lay between the germline ends. The CDR3 spans 13 residues. CDR1 is SQVTM and CDR2 is ANQGSEA in the germline V gene. CDR3 sequence: CSVGSSGANVLTF. The CDR3, as DNA: TGCAGCGTTGGGAGCTCTGGGGCCAACGTCCTGACTTTC.

Concerning this clone: Sequence at one end of the junction differs from germline and may be a read error. The chain uses TRBV7-7 and TRBJ2-1; a weak D match, TRBD2 (7 bases). The CDR3 runs 15 residues. Per germline, CDR1 SSHAT and CDR2 FNYEAQ (reference sequence). DNA for the CDR3: TGTGCTAGCAGCTTAGATCGGGGGGCTAGCGATGAGCAGTTCTTC. Translating gives CASSLDRGASDEQFF.

The gene calls are TRBV15 and TRBJ2-7, with 10 bases identical to TRBD1. The CDR3 is 14 amino acids. Germline assignment: CDR1 LNHNV and CDR2 YYDKDF (reference sequence). After removal of 2 bases from V and 3 bases from J, the junction contained 1 base not matched to a gene. The CDR3 sequence is CATSRRDRGYEQYF. The CDR3 DNA is TGTGCCACCAGCAGAAGGGACAGGGGCTACGAGCAGTACTTC.

J is TRBJ2-1 and V is TRBV7-3; perhaps TRBD1 as D (5 bases). From germline, CDR1 is SGHTA and CDR2 FQGTGA. This CDR3 region has 12 residues. V was trimmed by 4 bases and J by 6 bases, leaving 7 bases between them. CDR3 loop: CASSYQGNEQFF. DNA for the CDR3: TGTGCCAGCAGCTACCAGGGCAATGAGCAGTTCTTC.

The chain is built from TRBV5-1 and TRBJ2-5, with 8 bases matching TRBD1. The CDR3 loop spans 14 amino acids. The germline CDR1 and CDR2 sequences are SGHRS and YFSETQ. Trimming removed 2 bases from V and 5 bases from J; junction bases left unmatched: 5. CDR3 in amino acids: CASSFKDREETQYF. The CDR3 DNA reads as TGCGCCAGCAGCTTTAAGGACAGGGAGGAGACCCAGTACTTC. Combining the CDR3 with reference TRBV5-1 and TRBJ2-5 gives the whole variable domain KAGVTQTPRYLIKTRGQQVTLSCSPISGHRSVSWYQQTPGQGLQFLFEYFSETQRNKGNFPGRFSGRQFSNSRSEMNVSTLELGDSALYLCASSFKDREETQYFGPGTRLLVL.

This chain uses TRBV19 with TRBJ1-1; 9 bases fit TRBD1. The CDR3 has 15 amino acids. The junction had 9 bases not matched to a gene; V was cut back by 7 bases and J by 3 bases. CDR1 and CDR2 from the germline V gene are LNHDA and SQIVND (reference sequence). CDR3 DNA sequence: TGTGCCAGTACCTCCGGGACAGGGTACGACACTGAAGCTTTCTTT. The encoded protein is CASTSGTGYDTEAFF.

The rearrangement links TRBV7-3 to TRBJ2-6; the D is unclear. CDR1 is SGHTA and CDR2 is FQGTGA in the germline V gene. V was trimmed by 2 bases and J by 0 bases, leaving 8 bases between them. The CDR3 extends over 16 amino acids. The CDR3 DNA reads TGTGCCAGCAGCTTACCGTGGACCTCTGGGGCCAACGTCCTGACTTTC. Translation: CASSLPWTSGANVLTF.

The chain combines TRBV6-4 with TRBJ1-1; 7 bases fit TRBD1. After removal of 6 bases from V and 2 bases from J, the junction contained 3 bases not matched to a gene. The CDR3 sequence is 13 residues long. Germline V gene data show CDR1 as MRHNA and CDR2 as SNTAGT. In nucleotides, the CDR3 is TGTGCCAGCAGGGGACAGAGTAACACTGAAGCTTTCTTT. Translation: CASRGQSNTEAFF.

V and J are TRBV13 and TRBJ2-2, with D uncertain. The V gene's germline CDR1 is PRHDT and CDR2 FYEKMQ (reference sequence). Trimming removed 5 bases at V and 4 bases at J, with 8 bases between. The CDR3 covers 13 residues. The CDR3 protein is CASSAGLTGELFF. The CDR3 DNA follows: TGTGCCAGCAGCGCCGGTCTCACCGGGGAGCTGTTTTTT.

This chain links TRBV6-6 with TRBJ2-3, with 10 bases lining up with TRBD2. Losses at the gene ends were 5 bases for V and 2 bases for J; bases not matched to a gene: 10. The CDR3 loop spans 17 amino acids. Per germline, CDR1 MNHNY and CDR2 SVGAGI (reference sequence). The CDR3 here is CASSPRGSGGITDTQYF. The CDR3 DNA follows: TGTGCCAGCAGTCCTCGGGGTAGCGGGGGGATCACAGATACGCAGTATTTT.

The chain combines TRBV5-1 with TRBJ2-5; no clear D gene. V dropped 0 bases and J dropped 7 bases, with 13 bases sitting between them. The CDR3 length is 14 residues. Germline values: CDR1 SGHRS, CDR2 YFSETQ. The CDR3 reads CASSLEVDPGTQYF. CDR3 DNA sequence: TGCGCCAGCAGCTTGGAGGTGGACCCGGGGACCCAGTACTTC.

The genes are TRBV21-1 and TRBJ2-7; the DNA was not used to check the table's D call, TRBD1. TRBV21-1 is a known pseudogene. This CDR3 spans 14 amino acids. In nucleotides, the CDR3 is TGTGCCAGCAGCAAAGCGGGGGCTTACTACGAGCAGTACTTC. Amino acids: CASSKAGAYYEQYF.

The chain has TRBV10-3 and TRBJ2-5; D possibly corresponds to TRBD1 (5 bases). The germline V gene has CDR1 ENHRY and CDR2 SYGVKD. This CDR3 has 13 residues. V dropped 7 bases and J dropped 4 bases, with 13 bases sitting between them. In nucleotides, the CDR3 is TGTGCCATCACCCCGGATAGGGGAGAGACCCAGTACTTC. Encoded protein: CAITPDRGETQYF.

The chain couples TRBV7-2 to TRBJ1-5; tentatively, D is TRBD1 (5 bases). V was pared by 3 bases and J by 5 bases, with 17 bases between. Germline V lookup: CDR1 SGHTA, CDR2 FQGNSA. The CDR3 totals 16 residues. The CDR3 sequence is CASSFSGVRSDQPQHF. As DNA, the CDR3 is TGTGCCAGCAGCTTTTCGGGGGTTAGGTCGGATCAGCCCCAGCATTTT. Variable domain in full (rest from reference TRBV7-2 and TRBJ1-5): GAGVSQSPSNKVTEKGKDVELRCDPISGHTALYWYRQSLGQGLEFLIYFQGNSAPDKSGLPSDRFSAERTGGSVSTLTIQRTQQEDSAVYLCASSFSGVRSDQPQHFGDGTRLSIL.

This clone appeared once. This rearrangement joins TRBV5-6 to TRBJ1-5; 12 bases are shared with TRBD1. V was pared by 3 bases and J by 0 bases, with 7 bases of the junction left unmatched. The germline CDR1 and CDR2 sequences are SGHDT and YYEEEE. This CDR3 is built from 18 residues. CDR3 in amino acids: CASSSGTGGYYSNQPQHF. For the CDR3, the DNA is TGTGCCAGCAGCTCCGGGACAGGGGGCTATTATAGCAATCAGCCCCAGCATTTT.

CDR3 DNA: TGCGCCAGCAGCTCCACAACTAGCACAGATACGCAGTATTTT. Its translation is CASSSTTSTDTQYF. The rearrangement links TRBV5-1 to TRBJ2-3; D gene uncertain. Deletions cut 3 bases from V and 0 bases from J, with 8 bases between. Germline CDR1 is SGHRS and CDR2 is YFSETQ. The CDR3 is made up of 14 amino acids.

The genes are TRBV10-3 and TRBJ1-1; D not certain. Trimming removed 0 bases at V and 0 bases at J, with 8 bases between. Germline values: CDR1 ENHRY, CDR2 SYGVKD. The CDR3 consists of 15 residues. CDR3 protein: CAISESGAMNTEAFF. CDR3 in DNA: TGTGCCATCAGTGAGTCCGGCGCCATGAACACTGAAGCTTTCTTT.

The genes are TRBV2 and TRBJ2-7; maybe TRBD1 (6 bases). This CDR3 spans 15 amino acids. Germline V lookup: CDR1 SNHLY, CDR2 FYNNEI. Trimming cost V 2 bases and J 2 bases, with 13 bases left between them. The CDR3 sequence is CASSEWAGEPYEQYF. In DNA form, the CDR3 reads TGTGCCAGCAGTGAATGGGCAGGGGAACCCTACGAGCAGTACTTC.

The rearrangement links TRBV27 to TRBJ1-1, with D perhaps TRBD1 (5 bases). V was cut by 2 bases and J by 1 base, with 11 bases left in between. There are 15 residues in the CDR3. CDR1 and CDR2 (germline): MNHEY, SMNVEV (reference sequence). The CDR3 DNA reads TGTGCCAGCAGTTTACGGGGGGGAGGGAACACTGAAGCTTTCTTT. Translation gives CASSLRGGGNTEAFF.

J is TRBJ2-7 and V is TRBV6-1; D uncertain. The CDR3 length is 15 residues. V shed 0 bases and J shed 3 bases, with 12 bases lying between them. Germline loops: CDR1 MNHNS, CDR2 SASEGT. The CDR3 sequence is CASSEAPQKHYEQYF. The DNA for the CDR3 is TGTGCCAGCAGTGAAGCACCCCAGAAACACTACGAGCAGTACTTC.

As concerns this clone: Additional DNA sequences in this sample encode the identical CDR3. The V gene is TRBV27, the J gene TRBJ2-3; 11 bases line up with TRBD2. CDR1 MNHEY and CDR2 SMNVEV come from the germline V gene (reference sequence). The CDR3 has 15 residues. V dropped 5 bases and J dropped 1; count of bases not matched to a gene: 2. The CDR3 is CASSPSGGRTDTQYF. CDR3 coding DNA: TGTGCCAGCAGTCCTAGCGGGGGGCGCACAGATACGCAGTATTTT.

The chain carries TRBV5-5 and TRBJ1-1; 7 positions match TRBD1. Germline V gene sequence: CDR1 SGHKS, CDR2 YYEKEE (reference sequence). The CDR3 loop spans 15 amino acids. V lost 1 base to trimming and J lost 5 bases; unmatched junction nucleotides: 8. The CDR3 sequence: CASSLPTGYGTEAFF. The CDR3, as DNA: TGTGCCAGCAGCTTGCCGACAGGGTACGGTACTGAAGCTTTCTTT.

This chain joins TRBV5-6 and TRBJ2-1; 9 nucleotides agree with TRBD2. Germline loops: CDR1 SGHDT, CDR2 YYEEEE. J lost 15 bases, V lost 1 base, and 11 bases had no gene match. The CDR3 covers 14 residues. The CDR3 region is CASSLYSGGRGMFF. CDR3 nucleotide sequence: TGTGCCAGCAGCTTGTACAGCGGGGGGCGGGGCATGTTCTTC. The full variable domain, with the rest looked up from reference TRBV5-6 and TRBJ2-1, is DAGVTQSPTHLIKTRGQQVTLRCSPKSGHDTVSWYQQALGQGPQFIFQYYEEEERQRGNFPDRFSGHQFPNYSSELNVNALLLGDSALYLCASSLYSGGRGMFFGPGTRLTVL.

The count of this clone is one. The chain uses TRBV29-1 and TRBJ2-3, with 7 bases matching TRBD1. This CDR3 is 14 amino acids long. V shed 4 bases, J shed 0 bases, and the junction held 4 bases outside the gene matches. CDR1 and CDR2 (germline): SQVTM, ANQGSEA. This CDR3 reads CSVAGTVSTDTQYF. In DNA form, the CDR3 reads TGCAGCGTTGCCGGGACAGTCAGCACAGATACGCAGTATTTT.

This clone has a handful of counts. The rearrangement links TRBV6-5 to TRBJ1-6, with a weak D call TRBD1 (6 bases). Germline CDR1 reads MNHEY; CDR2 reads SVGAGI. CDR3 length: 13 residues. V dropped 7 bases and J dropped 7 bases, with 11 bases sitting between them. As DNA, the CDR3 is TGTGCCAGCATCCGGGGGGCCAATTCACCCCTCCACTTT. It yields the protein CASIRGANSPLHF.

The chain recombines TRBV6-6 with TRBJ1-4; TRBD1 might be the D (6 bases). The CDR3 covers 15 residues. CDR1 MNHNY and CDR2 SVGAGI come from the germline V gene (reference sequence). V shed 2 bases and J shed 3 bases, with 10 bases lying between them. Written as DNA, the CDR3 is TGTGCCAGCAGTTACATTGGGACACCTAATGAAAAACTGTTTTTT. This translates into CASSYIGTPNEKLFF.